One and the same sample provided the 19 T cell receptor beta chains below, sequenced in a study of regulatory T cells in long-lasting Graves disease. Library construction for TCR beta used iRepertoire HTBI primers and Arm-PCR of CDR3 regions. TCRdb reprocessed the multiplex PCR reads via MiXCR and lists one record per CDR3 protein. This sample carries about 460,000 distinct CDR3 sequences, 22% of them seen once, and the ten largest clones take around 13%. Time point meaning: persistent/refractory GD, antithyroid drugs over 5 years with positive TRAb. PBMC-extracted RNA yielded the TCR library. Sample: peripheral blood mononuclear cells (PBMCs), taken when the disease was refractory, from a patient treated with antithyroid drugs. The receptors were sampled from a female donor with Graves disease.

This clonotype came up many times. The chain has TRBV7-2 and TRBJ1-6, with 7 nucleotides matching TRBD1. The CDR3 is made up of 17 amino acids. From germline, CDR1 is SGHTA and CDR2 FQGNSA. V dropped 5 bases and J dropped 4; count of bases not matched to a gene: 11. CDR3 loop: CASSLYTTTGYNSPLHF. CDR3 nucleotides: TGTGCCAGCAGCCTGTATACTACGACAGGGTATAATTCACCCCTCCACTTT.

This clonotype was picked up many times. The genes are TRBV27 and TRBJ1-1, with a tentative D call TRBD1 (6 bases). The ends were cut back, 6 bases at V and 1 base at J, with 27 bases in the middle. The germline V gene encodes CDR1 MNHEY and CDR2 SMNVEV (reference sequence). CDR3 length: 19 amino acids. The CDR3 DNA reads TGTGCCAGCAGGCCTCCAGGCCCCCCGTTGAGAGGGGGGAACACTGAAGCTTTCTTT. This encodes CASRPPGPPLRGGNTEAFF.

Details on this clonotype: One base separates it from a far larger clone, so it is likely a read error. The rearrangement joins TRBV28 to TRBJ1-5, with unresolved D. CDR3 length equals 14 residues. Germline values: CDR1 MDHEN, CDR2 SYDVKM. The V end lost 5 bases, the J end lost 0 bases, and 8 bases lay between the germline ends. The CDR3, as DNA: TGTGCCAGCAGTGGACTGCATAGCAATCAGCCCCAGCATTTT. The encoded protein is CASSGLHSNQPQHF.

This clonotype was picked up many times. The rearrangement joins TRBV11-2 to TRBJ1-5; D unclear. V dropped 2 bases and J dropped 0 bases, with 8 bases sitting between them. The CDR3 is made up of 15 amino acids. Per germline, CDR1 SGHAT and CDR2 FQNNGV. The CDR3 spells CASSLKPDSNQPQHF. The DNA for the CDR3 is TGTGCCAGCAGCTTAAAACCAGATAGCAATCAGCCCCAGCATTTT.

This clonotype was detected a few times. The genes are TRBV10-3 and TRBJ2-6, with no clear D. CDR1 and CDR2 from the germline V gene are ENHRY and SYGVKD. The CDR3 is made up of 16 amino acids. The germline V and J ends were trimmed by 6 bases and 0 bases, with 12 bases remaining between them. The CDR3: CAISPPGLSGANVLTF. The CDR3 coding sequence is TGTGCCATCAGCCCTCCGGGCCTCTCTGGGGCCAACGTCCTGACTTTC.

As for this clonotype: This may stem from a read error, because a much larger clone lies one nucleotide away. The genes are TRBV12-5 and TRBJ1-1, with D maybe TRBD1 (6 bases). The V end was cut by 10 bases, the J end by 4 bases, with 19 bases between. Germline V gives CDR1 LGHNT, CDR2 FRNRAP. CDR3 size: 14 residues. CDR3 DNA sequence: TGTGCTACAACAAAACCAGGGGACGCCACTGAAGCTTTCTTT. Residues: CATTKPGDATEAFF.

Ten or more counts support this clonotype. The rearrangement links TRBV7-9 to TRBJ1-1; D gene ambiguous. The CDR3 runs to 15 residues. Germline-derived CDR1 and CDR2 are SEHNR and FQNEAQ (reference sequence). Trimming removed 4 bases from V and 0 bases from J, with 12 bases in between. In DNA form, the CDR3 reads TGTGCCAGCAGCTCAGCGGACTCGGTGAACACTGAAGCTTTCTTT. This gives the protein CASSSADSVNTEAFF.

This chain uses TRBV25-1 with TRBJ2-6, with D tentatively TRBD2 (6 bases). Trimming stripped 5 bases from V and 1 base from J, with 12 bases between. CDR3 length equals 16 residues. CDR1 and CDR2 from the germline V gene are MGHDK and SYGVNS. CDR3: CASSSPGLSGANVLTF. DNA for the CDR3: TGTGCCAGCAGTTCCCCGGGACTTTCTGGGGCCAACGTCCTGACTTTC. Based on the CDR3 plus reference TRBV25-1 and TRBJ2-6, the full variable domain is EADIYQTPRYLVIGTGKKITLECSQTMGHDKMYWYQQDPGMELHLIHYSYGVNSTEKGDLSSESTVSRIRTEHFPLTLESARPSHTSQYLCASSSPGLSGANVLTFGAGSRLTVL.

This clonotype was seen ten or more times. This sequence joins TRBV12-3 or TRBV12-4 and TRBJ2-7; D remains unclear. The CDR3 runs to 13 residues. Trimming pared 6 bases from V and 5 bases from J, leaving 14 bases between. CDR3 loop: CASRPDRLNEQYF. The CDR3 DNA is TGTGCCAGCAGGCCAGACCGTTTGAACGAGCAGTACTTC.

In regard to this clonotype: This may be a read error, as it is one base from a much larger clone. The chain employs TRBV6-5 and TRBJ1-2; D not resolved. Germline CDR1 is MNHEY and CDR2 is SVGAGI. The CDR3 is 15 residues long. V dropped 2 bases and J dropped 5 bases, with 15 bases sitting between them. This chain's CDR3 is CASSYISRMSYGYTF. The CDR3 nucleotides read TGTGCCAGCAGTTACATCTCGCGGATGAGTTATGGCTACACCTTC.

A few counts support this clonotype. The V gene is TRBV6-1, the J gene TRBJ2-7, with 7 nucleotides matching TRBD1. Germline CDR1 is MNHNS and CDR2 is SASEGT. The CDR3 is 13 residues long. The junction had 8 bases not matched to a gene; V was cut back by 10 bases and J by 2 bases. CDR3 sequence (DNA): TGTGCCACCTTAGCGACAGGGACCTACGAGCAGTACTTC. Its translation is CATLATGTYEQYF.

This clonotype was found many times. The CDR3 loop is CASSPRGRLDSNQPQHF. The DNA for the CDR3 is TGTGCCAGCAGTCCCAGGGGGCGCTTGGATAGCAATCAGCCCCAGCATTTT. V gene TRBV6-1 combines with J gene TRBJ1-5; 8 bases map to TRBD1. The J segment lost 0 bases and the V segment lost 5 bases, leaving 9 bases of the junction unmatched. This CDR3 has 17 amino acids. In germline, CDR1 is MNHNS, CDR2 SASEGT.

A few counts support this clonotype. The CDR3 region has the DNA TGTGCCAGTAGTACAGGATTCGCCTACGAGCAGTACTTC. This encodes CASSTGFAYEQYF. The chain recombines TRBV19 with TRBJ2-7; D gene uncertain. CDR3 length: 13 residues. Trimming took off 4 bases at V and 2 bases at J, with 9 bases between the two ends. Germline values: CDR1 LNHDA, CDR2 SQIVND (reference sequence). The whole variable domain, filled in from reference TRBV19 and TRBJ2-7, reads DGGITQSPKYLFRKEGQNVTLSCEQNLNHDAMYWYRQDPGQGLRLIYYSQIVNDFQKGDIAEGYSVSREKKESFPLTVTSAQKNPTAFYLCASSTGFAYEQYFGPGTRLTVT.

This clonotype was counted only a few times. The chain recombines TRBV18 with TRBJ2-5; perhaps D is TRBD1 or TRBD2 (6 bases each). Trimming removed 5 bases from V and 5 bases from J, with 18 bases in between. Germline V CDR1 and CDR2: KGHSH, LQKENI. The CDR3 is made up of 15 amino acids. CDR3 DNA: TGTGCCAGCTCATCACAGGGAGGTACTCTGGAGACCCAGTACTTC. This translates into CASSSQGGTLETQYF.

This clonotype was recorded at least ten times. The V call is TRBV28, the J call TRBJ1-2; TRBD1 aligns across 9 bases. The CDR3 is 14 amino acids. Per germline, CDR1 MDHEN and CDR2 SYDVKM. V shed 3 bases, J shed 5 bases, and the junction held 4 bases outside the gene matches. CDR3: CASSFSGQGYGYTF. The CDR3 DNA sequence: TGTGCCAGCAGTTTTTCCGGACAGGGGTATGGCTACACCTTC.

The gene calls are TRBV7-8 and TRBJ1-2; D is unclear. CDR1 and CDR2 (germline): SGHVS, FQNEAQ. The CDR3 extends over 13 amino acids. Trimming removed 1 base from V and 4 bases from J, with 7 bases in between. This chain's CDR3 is CASSLGLTYGYTF. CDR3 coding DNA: TGTGCCAGCAGCTTAGGATTGACCTATGGCTACACCTTC.

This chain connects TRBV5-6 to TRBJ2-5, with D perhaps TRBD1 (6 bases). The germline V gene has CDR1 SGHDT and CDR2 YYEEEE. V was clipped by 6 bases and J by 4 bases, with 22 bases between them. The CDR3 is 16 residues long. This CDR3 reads CASNMERGKGGETQYF. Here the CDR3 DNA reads TGTGCCAGCAATATGGAGAGGGGGAAAGGAGGAGAGACCCAGTACTTC. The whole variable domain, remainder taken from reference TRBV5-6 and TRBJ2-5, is DAGVTQSPTHLIKTRGQQVTLRCSPKSGHDTVSWYQQALGQGPQFIFQYYEEEERQRGNFPDRFSGHQFPNYSSELNVNALLLGDSALYLCASNMERGKGGETQYFGPGTRLLVL.

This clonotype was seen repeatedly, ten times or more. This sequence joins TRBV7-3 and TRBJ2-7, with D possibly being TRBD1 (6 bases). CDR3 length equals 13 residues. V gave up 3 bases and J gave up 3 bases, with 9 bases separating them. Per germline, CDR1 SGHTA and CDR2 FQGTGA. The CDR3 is CASSFQGGYEQYF. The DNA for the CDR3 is TGTGCCAGCAGCTTCCAAGGGGGCTACGAGCAGTACTTC.

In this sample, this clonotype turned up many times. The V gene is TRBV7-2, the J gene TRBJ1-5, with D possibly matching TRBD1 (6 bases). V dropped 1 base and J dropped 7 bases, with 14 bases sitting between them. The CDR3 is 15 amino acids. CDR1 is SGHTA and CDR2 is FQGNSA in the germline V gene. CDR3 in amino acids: CASSLVGGADQPQHF. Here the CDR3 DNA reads TGTGCCAGCAGCTTAGTAGGGGGAGCGGACCAGCCCCAGCATTTT.